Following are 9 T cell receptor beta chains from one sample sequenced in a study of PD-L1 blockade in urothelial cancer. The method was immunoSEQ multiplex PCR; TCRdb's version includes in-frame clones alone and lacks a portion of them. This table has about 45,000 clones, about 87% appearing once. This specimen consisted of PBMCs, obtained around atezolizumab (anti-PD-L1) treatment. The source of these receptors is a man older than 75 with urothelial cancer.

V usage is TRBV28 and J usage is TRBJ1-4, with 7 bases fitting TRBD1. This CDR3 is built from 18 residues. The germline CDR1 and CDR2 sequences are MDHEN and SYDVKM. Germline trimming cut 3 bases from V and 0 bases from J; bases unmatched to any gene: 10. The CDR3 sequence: CASSFSRGRYATNEKLFF. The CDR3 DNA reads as TGTGCCAGCAGTTTTAGCAGGGGGAGGTATGCAACTAATGAAAAACTGTTTTTT.

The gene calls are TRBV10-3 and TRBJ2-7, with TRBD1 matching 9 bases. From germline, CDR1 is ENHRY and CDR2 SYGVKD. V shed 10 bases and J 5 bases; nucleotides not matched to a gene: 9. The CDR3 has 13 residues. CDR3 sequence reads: CATSGTGLNEQYF. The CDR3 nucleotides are TGTGCCACCTCCGGGACAGGGCTGAACGAGCAGTACTTC.

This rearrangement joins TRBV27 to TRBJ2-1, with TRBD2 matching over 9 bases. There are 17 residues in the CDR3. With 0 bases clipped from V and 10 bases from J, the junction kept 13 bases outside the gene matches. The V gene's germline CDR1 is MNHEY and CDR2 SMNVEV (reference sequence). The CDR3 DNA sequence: TGTGCCAGCAGTTTATCTTTAGCGGGAGTCCCTCCTGGGGAGCAGTTCTTC. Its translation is CASSLSLAGVPPGEQFF.

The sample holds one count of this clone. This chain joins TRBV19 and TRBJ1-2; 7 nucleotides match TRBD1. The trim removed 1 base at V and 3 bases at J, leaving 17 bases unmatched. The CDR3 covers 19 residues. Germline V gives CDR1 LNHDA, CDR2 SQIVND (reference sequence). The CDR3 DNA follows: TGTGCCAGTAGTATAGCCTATTCGACAGGGCTCTCGGCGGACTATGGCTACACCTTC. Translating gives CASSIAYSTGLSADYGYTF.

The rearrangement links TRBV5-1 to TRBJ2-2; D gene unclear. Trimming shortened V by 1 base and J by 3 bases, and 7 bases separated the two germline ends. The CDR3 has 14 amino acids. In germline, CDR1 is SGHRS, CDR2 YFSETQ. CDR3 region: CASSLMADTGELFF. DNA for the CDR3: TGCGCCAGCAGCTTGATGGCGGACACCGGGGAGCTGTTTTTT. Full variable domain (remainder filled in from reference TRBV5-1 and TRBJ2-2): KAGVTQTPRYLIKTRGQQVTLSCSPISGHRSVSWYQQTPGQGLQFLFEYFSETQRNKGNFPGRFSGRQFSNSRSEMNVSTLELGDSALYLCASSLMADTGELFFGEGSRLTVL.

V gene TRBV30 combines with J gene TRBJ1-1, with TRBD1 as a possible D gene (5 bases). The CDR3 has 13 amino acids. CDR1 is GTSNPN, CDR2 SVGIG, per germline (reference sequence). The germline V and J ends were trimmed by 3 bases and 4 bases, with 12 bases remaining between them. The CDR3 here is CAWRHGGSTEAFF. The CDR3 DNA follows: TGTGCCTGGAGGCATGGGGGGAGCACTGAAGCTTTCTTT.

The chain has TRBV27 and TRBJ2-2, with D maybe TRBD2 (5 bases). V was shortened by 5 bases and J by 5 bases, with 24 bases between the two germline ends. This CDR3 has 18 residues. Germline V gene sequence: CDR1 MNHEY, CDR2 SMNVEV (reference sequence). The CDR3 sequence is CASSAPRPGSLGTGELFF. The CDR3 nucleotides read TGTGCCAGCAGTGCCCCTCGGCCGGGGAGTTTGGGGACCGGGGAGCTGTTTTTT.

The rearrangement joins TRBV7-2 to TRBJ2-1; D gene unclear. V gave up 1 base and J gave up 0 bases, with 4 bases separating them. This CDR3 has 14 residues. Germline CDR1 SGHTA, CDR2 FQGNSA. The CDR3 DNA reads TGTGCCAGCAGCTTAGGGAGCTCCTACAATGAGCAGTTCTTC. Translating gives CASSLGSSYNEQFF.

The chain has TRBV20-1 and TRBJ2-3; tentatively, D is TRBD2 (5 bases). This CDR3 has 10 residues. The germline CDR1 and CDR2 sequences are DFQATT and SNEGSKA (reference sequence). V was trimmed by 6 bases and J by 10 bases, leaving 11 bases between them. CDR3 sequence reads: CSAPGGPQYF. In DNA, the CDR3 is TGCAGTGCGCCTGGAGGACCGCAGTATTTT.